This T cell receptor beta chain was recorded in a study of memory CD4+ T cells and cytomegalovirus serostatus. Study-level background: Donors were healthy Belgian adults, 9 CMV seropositive and fewer than 30 seronegative.

V was shortened by 1 base and J by 4 bases, with 13 bases between the two germline ends. CDR1 and CDR2 from the germline V gene are MDHEN and SYDVKM. This CDR3 is 15 amino acids long. In this sample, this clone turned up a few times. Its antigen remains unidentified. The sort gate was single viable CD3+CD4+CD8-CD45RO+ cells for memory CD4+ T cells. General observations from the study: The CMV-associated TCR signature appears largely within the CD4+ memory repertoire.

How the authors handled the data: After removing out-of-frame reads, 2.3 million or so distinct TCRbeta sequences remained. Assay: immunoSEQ multiplex PCR; the TCRdb copy retains only in-frame clones and omits some. V and J calls and clone size follow that table, whereas D and trimming were derived from the DNA. The data show tens of thousands of clones, roughly 79% seen once. Material for sequencing was memory CD4+ T cells from blood. The V gene is TRBV28, the J gene TRBJ1-2; D may be TRBD1 (5 bases). This clonotype was sampled from an adult in good health and CMV-seronegative. The CDR3 coding sequence is TGTGCCAGCAGTTTATCTACAGGCCTGGGCTATGGCTACACCTTC. It translates to CASSLSTGLGYGYTF.